Given below is one TCR beta chain in context. Its antigen is currently unknown. Germline CDR1 and CDR2: MDHEN and SYDVKM. The CDR3 length is 13 residues. V lost 6 bases to trimming and J lost 5 bases; unmatched junction nucleotides: 4. This sample was included in a study of cytomegalovirus exposure and HLA in healthy donors. Findings and caveats of the study: It was reported that the classifier diagnosed cytomegalovirus status with high specificity and sensitivity in both the original and validation cohorts.

Primers included in the PCR were 60 Vbeta and 13 Jbeta primers. Using immunoSEQ multiplex PCR, the repertoire was profiled, and TCRdb retains in-frame clones only, with some absent. The sample records 170,000 or so clones, around 86% being singletons. The rearrangement joins TRBV28 to TRBJ2-1; TRBD2 matches at 7 bases. Specimen: PBMCs. The TCR sequence derives from a man aged 50 or older in good health and CMV-seronegative. In nucleotides, the CDR3 is TGTGCCAGCAGCGGGACTACCAACAATGAGCAGTTCTTC. This codes for CASSGTTNNEQFF.